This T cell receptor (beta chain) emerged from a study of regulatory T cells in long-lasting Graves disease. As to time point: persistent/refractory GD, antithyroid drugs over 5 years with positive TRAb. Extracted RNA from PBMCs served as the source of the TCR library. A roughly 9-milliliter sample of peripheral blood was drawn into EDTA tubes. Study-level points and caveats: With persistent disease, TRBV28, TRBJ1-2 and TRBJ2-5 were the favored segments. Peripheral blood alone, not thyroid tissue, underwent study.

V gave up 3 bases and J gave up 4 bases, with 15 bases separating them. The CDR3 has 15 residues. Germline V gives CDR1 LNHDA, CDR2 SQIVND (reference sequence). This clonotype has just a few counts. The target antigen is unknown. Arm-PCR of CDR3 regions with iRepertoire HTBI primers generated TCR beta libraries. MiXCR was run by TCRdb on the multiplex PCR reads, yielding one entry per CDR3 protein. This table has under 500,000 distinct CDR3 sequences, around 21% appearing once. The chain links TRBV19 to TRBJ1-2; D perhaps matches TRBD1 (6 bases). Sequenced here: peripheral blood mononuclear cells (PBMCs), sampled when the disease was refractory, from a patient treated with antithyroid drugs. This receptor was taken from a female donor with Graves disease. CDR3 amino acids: CASSIFDRRPYGYTF. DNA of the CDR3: TGTGCCAGTAGTATCTTCGACAGGAGGCCCTATGGCTACACCTTC.